These 18 T cell receptor beta chains share one sample of origin, sequenced in a study of cytotoxic CD8 clonotypes in ibrutinib-treated CLL. Here immunoSEQ multiplex PCR was the method, and the copy in TCRdb shows in-frame clones only, minus some. The sample shows about 17,000 clones, roughly 60% of them seen only once. Source: PBMCs, taken after 12 months of ibrutinib treatment. The origin of the receptors is a human donor with chronic lymphocytic leukemia.

CDR3 sequence reads: CASSNLGWGNYGYTF. The CDR3, as DNA: TGTGCCAGCAGCAATCTCGGGTGGGGGAACTATGGCTACACCTTC. This chain joins TRBV27 and TRBJ1-2; tentative D call: TRBD1 (5 bases). The germline V gene encodes CDR1 MNHEY and CDR2 SMNVEV (reference sequence). The CDR3 consists of 15 residues. Trimming took off 6 bases at V and 2 bases at J, with 16 bases between the two ends.

The chain recombines TRBV27 with TRBJ2-7; D is unclear. Germline lookup yields CDR1 MNHEY and CDR2 SMNVEV (reference sequence). The CDR3 has 13 amino acids. The germline V and J ends were trimmed by 6 bases and 1 base, with 10 bases remaining between them. The CDR3 DNA reads as TGTGCCAGCAGGCCAGCAGAATCCTACGAGCAGTACTTC. Translating gives CASRPAESYEQYF.

The sample holds a few counts of this clone. The gene calls are TRBV18 and TRBJ1-5; TRBD1 might be the D (6 bases). CDR3 size: 15 residues. Trimming cost V 6 bases and J 7 bases, with 19 bases left between them. The V gene's germline CDR1 is KGHSH and CDR2 LQKENI. CDR3 coding DNA: TGTGCCAGCTCTCGACAAGGGGGTAGTGAGCAGCCCCAGCATTTT. Translated, it gives CASSRQGGSEQPQHF.

In its sample, this clone was seen once. J is TRBJ1-2 and V is TRBV30, with 7 bases fitting TRBD1. Trimming took 3 bases from V and 5 from J; bases not matched to a gene: 6. The CDR3 extends over 13 amino acids. From germline, CDR1 is GTSNPN and CDR2 SVGIG (reference sequence). CDR3 amino acids: CAWSPGTDYGYTF. CDR3 DNA: TGTGCCTGGAGCCCGGGGACAGATTATGGCTACACCTTC.

This clone was observed a single time. This sequence joins TRBV30 and TRBJ1-1; 8 positions agree with TRBD1. This CDR3 comprises 13 residues. Germline loops: CDR1 GTSNPN, CDR2 SVGIG (reference sequence). J gave up 5 bases and V 8 bases, and 10 bases lay outside the gene matches. CDR3 loop: CAGRQGPGTEAFF. The CDR3 DNA sequence: TGTGCCGGTCGACAGGGGCCAGGAACTGAAGCTTTCTTT. Supplemented by reference TRBV30 and TRBJ1-1, the full variable domain reads SQTIHQWPATLVQPVGSPLSLECTVEGTSNPNLYWYRQAAGRGLQLLFYSVGIGQISSEVPQNLSASRPQDRQFILSSKKLLLSDSGFYLCAGRQGPGTEAFFGQGTRLTVV.

The chain uses TRBV7-2 and TRBJ2-7; D is ambiguous. Trimming removed 5 bases from V and 3 bases from J, with 5 bases in between. The CDR3 consists of 11 residues. Germline CDR1 SGHTA, CDR2 FQGNSA. The CDR3, as DNA: TGTGCCAGCAGCCCCGGCTACGAGCAGTACTTC. Amino acids: CASSPGYEQYF. The whole variable domain, remainder taken from reference TRBV7-2 and TRBJ2-7, is GAGVSQSPSNKVTEKGKDVELRCDPISGHTALYWYRQSLGQGLEFLIYFQGNSAPDKSGLPSDRFSAERTGGSVSTLTIQRTQQEDSAVYLCASSPGYEQYFGPGTRLTVT.

This chain uses TRBV7-6 with TRBJ2-1; D may be TRBD1 (5 bases). The CDR3 loop spans 13 amino acids. Germline V gives CDR1 SGHVS, CDR2 FNYEAQ. Deletions cut 10 bases from V and 0 bases from J, with 10 bases between. Here the CDR3 reads CAKLGRSYNEQFF. The CDR3 DNA reads as TGTGCCAAGTTGGGGCGCTCCTACAATGAGCAGTTCTTC.

The V call is TRBV28, the J call TRBJ2-1; D unresolved. V was cut by 1 base and J by 9 bases, with 7 bases left in between. CDR1 and CDR2 from the germline V gene are MDHEN and SYDVKM. The length of the CDR3 is 12 residues. The DNA of the CDR3 is TGTGCCAGCAGTTTATCGCGCTTTGAGCAGTTCTTC. Translating it yields CASSLSRFEQFF.

The V gene is TRBV6-5, the J gene TRBJ2-3; D possibly corresponds to TRBD1 (5 bases). CDR3 length equals 14 residues. V was clipped by 2 bases and J by 0 bases, with 6 bases between them. Germline values: CDR1 MNHEY, CDR2 SVGAGI. This CDR3 reads CASSYGASTDTQYF. The CDR3 nucleotides are TGTGCCAGCAGTTACGGGGCTAGCACAGATACGCAGTATTTT.

The CDR3 DNA sequence: TGTGCCAGCTCACGCGGGACAGGGCGGGATGGCTACACCTTC. This translates into CASSRGTGRDGYTF. The chain carries TRBV18 and TRBJ1-2, with TRBD1 matching over 9 bases. Germline V lookup: CDR1 KGHSH, CDR2 LQKENI. The V and J ends lost 4 bases and 6 bases, in that order; junction bases with no gene match: 6. This CDR3 is 14 amino acids long.

This clone was seen a few times. The rearrangement joins TRBV6-1 to TRBJ2-5, with TRBD1 as a possible D gene (6 bases). The V and J ends lost 6 bases and 7 bases respectively, with 18 bases between them. Germline V gives CDR1 MNHNS, CDR2 SASEGT. The CDR3 extends over 14 amino acids. CDR3 loop: CASSATGLQGTQYF. As DNA, the CDR3 is TGTGCCAGCAGCGCGACAGGTCTCCAGGGGACCCAGTACTTC.

The V and J genes are TRBV5-1 and TRBJ1-2; D not certain. CDR3 length: 14 residues. Germline CDR1 reads SGHRS; CDR2 reads YFSETQ. Trimming took 1 base from V and 10 from J, leaving 17 bases between them. CDR3: CASSLPARNSDYTF. For the CDR3, the DNA is TGCGCCAGCAGCTTGCCCGCGAGAAACAGTGACTACACCTTC.

This clone appeared a few times. The V call is TRBV6-1, the J call TRBJ2-3; 10 nucleotides agree with TRBD2. Germline CDR1 is MNHNS and CDR2 is SASEGT. The CDR3 has 14 amino acids. V lost 6 bases and J lost 6; bases outside the gene matches: 6. CDR3 sequence reads: CASRAPSGSDTQYF. CDR3 nucleotide sequence: TGTGCCAGCAGGGCCCCTAGCGGGAGTGATACGCAGTATTTT.

The chain couples TRBV5-4 to TRBJ2-2, with D perhaps matching TRBD1 or TRBD2 (5 bases each). Germline assignment: CDR1 SGHNT and CDR2 YYREEE (reference sequence). V shed 4 bases and J shed 2 bases, with 18 bases lying between them. The CDR3 length is 17 residues. This CDR3 is CASSQVKVGANTGELFF. The CDR3 DNA sequence: TGTGCCAGCAGCCAAGTAAAGGTCGGGGCAAACACCGGGGAGCTGTTTTTT.

V gene TRBV11-3 combines with J gene TRBJ2-1; perhaps TRBD2 as D (5 bases). Trimming removed 1 base at V and 8 bases at J, with 15 bases between. This CDR3 region has 15 residues. Germline V gives CDR1 SGHNT, CDR2 YENEEA. CDR3 in amino acids: CASSLGRNGVHEQFF. The CDR3 DNA is TGTGCCAGCAGCTTAGGGAGGAATGGGGTGCATGAGCAGTTCTTC.

This chain joins TRBV5-1 and TRBJ2-3; 11 nucleotides align to TRBD1. The J segment lost 4 bases and the V segment lost 3 bases, leaving 7 bases of the junction unmatched. CDR3 length: 16 amino acids. Germline V lookup: CDR1 SGHRS, CDR2 YFSETQ. The CDR3 DNA sequence: TGCGCCAGCAGCTGGACAGGGGGCGCGGTGGCAGATACGCAGTATTTT. This translates into CASSWTGGAVADTQYF.

The V gene is TRBV5-4, the J gene TRBJ1-4, with 8 bases lining up with TRBD1. Trimming cost V 3 bases and J 7 bases; bases outside gene matches: 2. The length of the CDR3 is 13 residues. Germline loops: CDR1 SGHNT, CDR2 YYREEE (reference sequence). CDR3 bases: TGTGCCAGCAGCTCCGGGACAGGTGAAAAACTGTTTTTT. It translates to CASSSGTGEKLFF.

The rearrangement uses TRBV5-1 and TRBJ2-7; the D is unclear. There are 14 residues in the CDR3. Trimming shortened V by 4 bases and J by 3 bases, and 14 bases separated the two germline ends. Germline V CDR1 and CDR2: SGHRS, YFSETQ. CDR3 loop: CASSPAGPLYEQYF. CDR3 DNA: TGCGCCAGCAGCCCAGCAGGTCCTCTCTACGAGCAGTACTTC.